The sequence of this T cell receptor beta chain was determined in a study of OX40 agonist ivuxolimab in advanced cancers. Background on the whole study: The costimulatory receptor OX40 (CD134) was targeted by ivuxolimab, a fully human IgG2 agonistic monoclonal antibody. Intravenous ivuxolimab was administered to patients every 2 weeks at six dose levels: 0.01, 0.1, 0.3, 1.5, 3 and 10 mg/kg. Among the roughly 54 dose-escalation patients, 19 had hepatocellular carcinoma, 15 or so melanoma, 9 renal cell carcinoma and 9 head and neck cancer. Prior anti-PD-1, anti-PD-L1 or anti-CTLA-4 therapy was permitted, and 40% of dose-escalation patients had received checkpoint inhibitors. In the dose-escalation cohort, 82.7% of patients were male, and the mean age was approximately 55 years, with a range of roughly 20 to 80. Partial responses occurred in three dose-escalation patients, of whom one had hepatocellular carcinoma and two had cutaneous melanoma. Peripheral TCRbeta sequencing aimed to test whether ivuxolimab altered TCR sequence diversity and caused clonal T-cell expansion. The paper reports the monotherapy dose-escalation portion (N = 52 patients) of the phase I ivuxolimab trial. The full study reports these points: The antigen specificity of the peripheral T cells that underwent clonal expansion was not determined. At doses of 0.1 to 3.0 mg/kg, clonal expansion of both CD4+ and CD8+ T cells in blood was seen between baseline and week 6. In the 0.1-3.0 mg/kg groups, partial responders had among the lowest normalized peripheral clonal expansion, particularly in CD8+ T cells. Low levels of normalized T-cell clonal expansion were also seen in some patients who did not respond. After ivuxolimab, more expanded clones were found on average in CD8+ T cells than in CD4+ T cells.

V ends up 0 bases short and J 5 bases short, with an unmatched junction base count of 6. Reading from cysteine to phenylalanine, the CDR3 counts 15 amino acids. CDR3 DNA is the only sequence kept; it has 45 bases, read in frame from the first base. The germline V gene specifies SGHRS as CDR1 and YFSETQ as CDR2. For sequencing of the TCRbeta CDR3 region, genomic DNA was extracted from the sorted cells. TCRbeta CDR3 regions were sequenced using the immunoSEQ Assay. The table comes from immuneACCESS by way of TCRdb, which keeps in-frame sequences with V and J called. Part of the clones is missing from these tables; in studies checked, under half for an unresolved V gene and the rest for unknown reasons. The sample records about 94,000 clones, roughly 84% of which are singletons. About 0.3% of the sample rests with the top ten. The trial excluded patients who had a history of autoimmune disease or who were on systemic immunosuppression. Peripheral blood for TCR sequencing was collected from all dose cohorts at baseline, on cycle 4 day 1, and on cycle 7 day 1. The samples were taken from a phase I, first-in-human, multicenter, open-label dose-escalation trial of ivuxolimab. Adults with locally advanced or metastatic head and neck squamous cell, hepatocellular, melanoma or renal cell carcinoma were enrolled in the trial. Before TCR sequencing, CD4+ T cells and CD8+ T cells were sorted from peripheral blood as separate populations.

Note on this clone: Its antigen is unknown. No much larger clonotype is one base removed from it; base qualities were not supplied.

Sequencing used CD4+ or CD8+ T cells sorted from blood, obtained in a trial of the OX40 agonist ivuxolimab. The chain is assembled from TRBV5-1 and TRBJ2-5; TRBD1 aligns with 8 central bases. The TCR originated in an adult with an advanced solid tumor such as melanoma, head and neck, liver or kidney cancer. The DNA sequence follows: TGCGCCAGCAGCTTGGCGGCCAGGGGGCCGGAGACCCAGTACTTC. This codes for CASSLAARGPETQYF.